This T cell receptor beta chain is drawn from a study of shared clonotypes between healthy human individuals. CD45RO-negative cells were positively selected for CCR7, leaving out terminally differentiated effector memory CD45RA+ cells. The V and J ends lost 6 bases and 12 bases, in that order; junction bases with no gene match: 7. The CDR3 runs 14 residues. From germline, CDR1 is MRHNA and CDR2 SNTAGT. The count of this clone is one. Sequencing was performed with immunoSEQ multiplex PCR; in TCRdb, only in-frame clones are kept and a portion is missing. The profile shows approximately 2,000,000 clones, around 93% of them singletons.

The chain links TRBV6-4 to TRBJ2-1; 14 bases are shared with TRBD2. This clonotype was obtained from a man aged 18 to 30 in good health. Some clones in this sample may be carry-over from other donors' samples. The specimen sequenced was naive CD8+ T cells from PBMCs. The CDR3 region is CASSPGTSGSPQFF. CDR3 DNA sequence: TGTGCCAGCAGCCCCGGGACTAGCGGGAGCCCGCAGTTCTTC.